Below, 10 T cell receptor beta chains from the same sample are listed, as sequenced in a study of PD-L1 blockade in urothelial cancer. TCRdb keeps only in-frame clones here, not all; method: immunoSEQ multiplex PCR. The sample comprises tens of thousands of clones, around 80% of which are singletons, and around 9.5% rests with the top ten. Sample: PBMCs, taken around atezolizumab (anti-PD-L1) treatment. The receptors originated from a man in his 70s with urothelial cancer.

This chain connects TRBV9 to TRBJ1-6; D may be TRBD1 (5 bases). Trimming took off 3 bases at V and 9 bases at J, with 22 bases between the two ends. This CDR3 has 17 residues. Germline values: CDR1 SGDLS, CDR2 YYNGEE. The CDR3 DNA reads TGTGCCAGCAGCGACCGGATGACAGTGCAAAGGGGTTCACCCCTCCACTTT. Amino acids: CASSDRMTVQRGSPLHF.

This rearrangement joins TRBV5-1 to TRBJ2-1; 7 nucleotides agree with TRBD2. Per the germline V gene, CDR1 is SGHRS and CDR2 is YFSETQ. V shed 2 bases and J 6 bases; nucleotides not matched to a gene: 14. The CDR3 loop spans 17 amino acids. The CDR3 loop reads CASSFAVGGEDGNEQFF. The CDR3 DNA reads as TGCGCCAGCAGCTTTGCGGTGGGGGGGGAGGATGGCAATGAGCAGTTCTTC. Together with reference TRBV5-1 and TRBJ2-1, the CDR3 gives the full variable domain: KAGVTQTPRYLIKTRGQQVTLSCSPISGHRSVSWYQQTPGQGLQFLFEYFSETQRNKGNFPGRFSGRQFSNSRSEMNVSTLELGDSALYLCASSFAVGGEDGNEQFFGPGTRLTVL.

J is TRBJ2-3 and V is TRBV6-6, with 8 bases identical to TRBD1. CDR1 and CDR2 (germline): MNHNY, SVGAGI (reference sequence). The CDR3 runs to 16 residues. V lost 7 bases and J lost 2; bases outside the gene matches: 11. In nucleotides, the CDR3 is TGTGCCAGCAAGAAAGGCAGGACAGGGCTCACAGATACGCAGTATTTT. Translation gives CASKKGRTGLTDTQYF.

The chain has TRBV7-9 and TRBJ2-1, with 13 bases fitting TRBD2. The CDR3 consists of 16 residues. Germline CDR1 SEHNR, CDR2 FQNEAQ (reference sequence). After removal of 4 bases from V and 9 bases from J, the junction contained 9 bases not matched to a gene. The CDR3 bases are TGTGCCAGCAGCTCTGAACTAGCGGGAGGGCCTGGTGAGCAGTTCTTC. This codes for CASSSELAGGPGEQFF.

This chain uses TRBV30 with TRBJ1-1; 9 bases fit TRBD1. Germline V gene lookup returns CDR1 GTSNPN and CDR2 SVGIG (reference sequence). With V trimmed by 3 bases and J by 4 bases, 9 bases remained unmatched. This CDR3 is built from 15 residues. CDR3 region: CAWSLRTGVLTEAFF. CDR3 nucleotides: TGTGCCTGGAGCCTACGGACAGGGGTCCTCACTGAAGCTTTCTTT.

V gene TRBV2 combines with J gene TRBJ2-5; 14 bases line up with TRBD2. Per the germline V gene, CDR1 is SNHLY and CDR2 is FYNNEI. J was trimmed by 5 bases and V by 6 bases; bases with no gene match: 5. CDR3 length: 15 residues. Here the CDR3 reads CASRGLAGVGETQYF. In nucleotides, the CDR3 is TGTGCCAGCAGGGGACTAGCGGGGGTGGGGGAGACCCAGTACTTC.

V and J are TRBV27 and TRBJ2-1; 11 bases line up with TRBD2. J lost 8 bases, V lost 4 bases, and 7 bases had no gene match. The CDR3 spans 15 residues. In germline, CDR1 is MNHEY, CDR2 SMNVEV (reference sequence). The CDR3 sequence: CASSSPSGGRYEQFF. The CDR3 nucleotides are TGTGCCAGCAGTTCGCCTAGCGGGGGGAGGTATGAGCAGTTCTTC.

The chain couples TRBV19 to TRBJ1-5; 9 bases map to TRBD1. The CDR3 contains 17 residues. CDR1 is LNHDA, CDR2 SQIVND, per germline (reference sequence). V shed 5 bases, J shed 7 bases, and the junction held 15 bases outside the gene matches. The chain's CDR3 is CASSSGQGILGVQPQHF. CDR3 DNA: TGTGCCAGTAGTTCCGGACAGGGGATTTTAGGGGTCCAGCCCCAGCATTTT.

This chain joins TRBV19 and TRBJ1-5; 7 nucleotides align to TRBD1. CDR3 size: 16 residues. Losses at the gene ends were 3 bases for V and 6 bases for J; bases not matched to a gene: 11. Looked up from germline, CDR1 is LNHDA and CDR2 is SQIVND (reference sequence). The CDR3 DNA reads as TGTGCCAGTAGTATTTCTGACCGACAGGGCAGTCAGCCCCAGCATTTT. Amino acids: CASSISDRQGSQPQHF.

This chain joins TRBV11-2 and TRBJ1-2; D gene ambiguous. CDR1 is SGHAT and CDR2 is FQNNGV in the germline V gene. CDR3 length equals 13 residues. Trimming left V 6 bases short and J 4 bases short, with 12 bases between. In DNA, the CDR3 is TGTGCCAGCAGTCCGACCGGACTCTATGGCTACACCTTC. This sequence encodes CASSPTGLYGYTF. Using reference TRBV11-2 and TRBJ1-2 for the parts outside the CDR3, the full variable domain is EAGVAQSPRYKIIEKRQSVAFWCNPISGHATLYWYQQILGQGPKLLIQFQNNGVVDDSQLPKDRFSAERLKGVDSTLKIQPAKLEDSAVYLCASSPTGLYGYTFGSGTRLTVV.